The 24 T cell receptor beta chains below come from one sample, sequenced in a study of CD8 T cells in ankylosing spondylitis. MiXCR, applied by TCRdb to the 5' RACE reads, yields one record per CDR3 protein. The sample yields around 280,000 distinct CDR3 sequences, roughly 20% seen once. Sequenced sample: blood, either unsorted or a sorted T cell fraction (not recorded which). The source is a male donor with ankylosing spondylitis or in good health (not recorded which).

The genes are TRBV20-1 and TRBJ1-5; D unclear. Germline V gene sequence: CDR1 DFQATT, CDR2 SNEGSKA (reference sequence). The CDR3 sequence is 14 residues long. Trimming took 5 bases from V and 1 from J, leaving 12 bases between them. CDR3 in DNA: TGCAGTGCTGGAGGTGTTTTGAGCAATCAGCCCCAGCATTTT. It is translated as CSAGGVLSNQPQHF.

The sample holds a few counts of this clonotype. The rearrangement uses TRBV10-3 and TRBJ2-5; D remains ambiguous. Per the germline V gene, CDR1 is ENHRY and CDR2 is SYGVKD. The CDR3 runs to 14 residues. Trimming left V 4 bases short and J 6 bases short, with 15 bases between. The CDR3: CAISGQDRAQTQYF. The CDR3 DNA reads TGTGCCATCAGTGGCCAGGACCGGGCGCAGACCCAGTACTTC.

The table lists this clonotype with many counts. The rearrangement joins TRBV20-1 to TRBJ2-3, with 8 bases aligning to TRBD2. In germline, CDR1 is DFQATT, CDR2 SNEGSKA (reference sequence). The CDR3 is 15 residues long. Trimming at V came to 0 bases and at J to 12 bases, leaving 14 bases not matched to a gene. CDR3 amino acids: CSARERGGPPYSQYF. CDR3 DNA: TGCAGTGCTAGAGAACGGGGGGGCCCCCCATATTCACAGTATTTT.

The rearrangement joins TRBV18 to TRBJ2-3, with TRBD2 identical over 8 bases. This CDR3 contains 15 residues. Germline V lookup: CDR1 KGHSH, CDR2 LQKENI. J lost 1 base, V lost 8 bases, and 8 bases had no gene match. The CDR3 region has the DNA TGTGCCAGCGTAATGACGGGGGGGCGCACAGATACGCAGTATTTT. Amino acid sequence: CASVMTGGRTDTQYF.

This clonotype was seen repeatedly, ten times or more. This chain joins TRBV21-1 and TRBJ2-1; the table names TRBD1, a call not compared with the DNA. TRBV21-1 is recorded as a pseudogene. CDR3 size: 14 residues. DNA for the CDR3: TGTGCCAGCAGCAAAGTATGTAGGGGGGATGAGCAGTTCTTC. This translates into CASSKVCRGDEQFF.

V is TRBV3-1 and J is TRBJ2-7, with TRBD1 matching 7 bases. Trimming cost V 0 bases and J 2 bases; bases outside gene matches: 7. The germline CDR1 and CDR2 sequences are LGHDT and YNNKEL (reference sequence). This CDR3 has 16 amino acids. The CDR3 DNA reads TGTGCCAGCAGCCAAGAGGTAGGGCAGGGGGCCTACGAGCAGTACGTC. It specifies CASSQEVGQGAYEQYV.

The rearrangement uses TRBV6-4 and TRBJ2-3; 12 positions agree with TRBD1. The V and J ends lost 0 bases and 4 bases, in that order; junction bases with no gene match: 2. The CDR3 totals 16 residues. Germline loops: CDR1 MRHNA, CDR2 SNTAGT. CDR3 loop: CASSDSGQGAPDTQYF. The CDR3 DNA follows: TGTGCCAGCAGTGACTCGGGACAGGGGGCACCAGATACGCAGTATTTT.

This clonotype was seen more than once but under ten times. The chain carries TRBV20-1 and TRBJ2-6; 7 nucleotides line up with TRBD1. CDR1 DFQATT and CDR2 SNEGSKA come from the germline V gene (reference sequence). This CDR3 is 14 amino acids long. Losses at the gene ends were 6 bases for V and 2 bases for J; bases not matched to a gene: 4. CDR3 loop: CSAQTGAGANVLTF. Written as DNA, the CDR3 is TGCAGTGCGCAAACAGGGGCTGGGGCCAACGTCCTGACTTTC.

The sample holds many counts of this clonotype. This chain connects TRBV9 to TRBJ2-3; D uncertain. Germline V gene lookup returns CDR1 SGDLS and CDR2 YYNGEE. V was cut by 3 bases and J by 6 bases, with 8 bases left in between. This CDR3 spans 12 amino acids. Here the CDR3 DNA reads TGTGCCAGCAGCGGGTTGGTGGATACGCAGTATTTT. Its translation is CASSGLVDTQYF.

The V and J genes are TRBV7-3 and TRBJ2-3; D possibly matches TRBD1 or TRBD2 (5 bases each). V lost 2 bases to trimming and J lost 14 bases, with 20 bases between them. The CDR3 extends over 14 amino acids. Per germline, CDR1 SGHTA and CDR2 FQGTGA. CDR3 bases: TGTGCCAGCAGCTTAGGGCAGGGAGTGGATACCCTGTATTTT. This gives the protein CASSLGQGVDTLYF.

The J gene is TRBJ2-2, the V gene TRBV15; D uncertain. Germline CDR1 reads LNHNV; CDR2 reads YYDKDF (reference sequence). The CDR3 has 15 residues. Trimming shortened V by 0 bases and J by 2 bases, and 7 bases separated the two germline ends. Here the CDR3 DNA reads TGTGCCACCAGCAGAGATTTAGGAAACACCGGGGAGCTGTTTTTT. This codes for CATSRDLGNTGELFF.

As concerns this clonotype: A single base separates this from a much larger clone, so it may be a read error. The V and J genes are TRBV28 and TRBJ2-2; D gene unclear. The CDR3 is made up of 13 amino acids. Germline values: CDR1 MDHEN, CDR2 SYDVKM. V was cut by 3 bases and J by 7 bases, with 9 bases left in between. The CDR3 sequence is CASSLRWVGELFF. The CDR3 DNA sequence: TGTGCCAGCAGTTTGAGGTGGGTCGGGGAGCTGTTTTTT.

This clonotype turned up a few times. The chain combines TRBV12-3 or TRBV12-4 with TRBJ2-5, with 9 bases lining up with TRBD2. The CDR3 totals 15 residues. Trimming took 5 bases from V and 3 from J; bases not matched to a gene: 7. Written as DNA, the CDR3 is TGTGCCAGCAGTCCTACCCTAGCGGGGAAAGAGACCCAGTACTTC. Amino acids: CASSPTLAGKETQYF.

This chain uses TRBV29-1 with TRBJ2-5; TRBD1 agrees at 10 bases. Trimming removed 4 bases from V and 2 bases from J; junction bases left unmatched: 4. This CDR3 region has 14 residues. Germline CDR1 and CDR2: SQVTM and ANQGSEA. This chain's CDR3 is CSVGRGQGQETQYF. For the CDR3, the DNA is TGCAGCGTTGGTAGGGGACAGGGGCAAGAGACCCAGTACTTC.

The chain couples TRBV7-6 to TRBJ2-2, with TRBD2 matching over 8 bases. The length of the CDR3 is 15 residues. V gave up 5 bases and J gave up 1 base; unmatched junction bases: 3. CDR1 and CDR2 (germline): SGHVS, FNYEAQ. CDR3 DNA sequence: TGTGCCAGCAGCGATCTAGCGGGGAACACCGGGGAGCTGTTTTTT. Encoded protein: CASSDLAGNTGELFF.

The V call is TRBV29-1, the J call TRBJ2-2; D is undetermined. Germline V lookup: CDR1 SQVTM, CDR2 ANQGSEA. Trimming took 4 bases from V and 4 from J, leaving 10 bases between them. The CDR3 extends over 13 amino acids. CDR3 sequence (DNA): TGCAGCGTTGGGCTGCCGGGCACCGGGGAGCTGTTTTTT. Translated: CSVGLPGTGELFF.

This clonotype was found many times. The V and J genes are TRBV6-4 and TRBJ2-3; D is unresolved. The CDR3 spans 14 residues. Trimming took 0 bases from V and 4 from J, leaving 8 bases between them. Germline assignment: CDR1 MRHNA and CDR2 SNTAGT. The CDR3: CASSDSSFPDTQYF. DNA for the CDR3: TGTGCCAGCAGTGACTCGAGTTTCCCAGATACGCAGTATTTT.

The sample holds a few counts of this clonotype. The CDR3 region is CASRPTWQNQPQHF. The CDR3 DNA follows: TGTGCCAGCCGCCCCACGTGGCAGAATCAGCCCCAGCATTTT. This chain connects TRBV12-3 or TRBV12-4 to TRBJ1-5; D is ambiguous. This CDR3 contains 14 residues. V gave up 8 bases and J gave up 4 bases, with 15 bases separating them.

On this clonotype: One base away lies a much larger clone, so this may be a sequencing read error. This chain uses TRBV29-1 with TRBJ2-5; D tentatively reads TRBD1 or TRBD2 (5 bases each). V was shortened by 7 bases and J by 10 bases, with 13 bases between the two germline ends. CDR1 SQVTM and CDR2 ANQGSEA come from the germline V gene. This CDR3 region has 10 residues. The CDR3 sequence: CSAGVGDQYF. The CDR3 DNA reads TGCAGCGCCGGGGTGGGGGACCAGTACTTC.

This clonotype was picked up a small number of times. The CDR3 coding sequence is TGTGCCAGCAGGGAGAGCGGGCGCCCGGGTGAGACCCAGTACTTC. Translating it yields CASRESGRPGETQYF. V usage is TRBV7-3 and J usage is TRBJ2-5; D is possibly TRBD2 (6 bases). The CDR3 runs to 15 residues. With 6 bases removed from V and 5 bases from J, the gap between germline ends came to 19 bases. Looked up from germline, CDR1 is SGHTA and CDR2 is FQGTGA.

The V and J genes are TRBV7-2 and TRBJ2-2; 11 nucleotides line up with TRBD2. This CDR3 contains 16 residues. V gave up 1 base and J gave up 4 bases; unmatched junction bases: 2. Germline CDR1 and CDR2: SGHTA and FQGNSA. For the CDR3, the DNA is TGTGCCAGCAGCTTAGGACTAGCGGGGATCACCGGGGAGCTGTTTTTT. Amino acid sequence: CASSLGLAGITGELFF.

This chain joins TRBV5-1 and TRBJ2-2; 13 positions agree with TRBD2. From germline, CDR1 is SGHRS and CDR2 YFSETQ. This CDR3 is 17 amino acids long. V shed 0 bases, J shed 7 bases, and the junction held 6 bases outside the gene matches. The CDR3 is CASSLGGTSGAGGELFF. The CDR3 region has the DNA TGCGCCAGCAGCTTGGGAGGGACTAGCGGGGCCGGCGGGGAGCTGTTTTTT.

The chain carries TRBV28 and TRBJ1-4; 10 bases are shared with TRBD1. The germline V gene encodes CDR1 MDHEN and CDR2 SYDVKM. The CDR3 extends over 18 amino acids. The junction had 10 bases not matched to a gene; V was cut back by 6 bases and J by 0 bases. The CDR3 DNA reads as TGTGCCAGCAGCCGAAACCGGGACAGGGGTGCAACTAATGAAAAACTGTTTTTT. This codes for CASSRNRDRGATNEKLFF.

The chain has TRBV5-1 and TRBJ2-1; TRBD2 matches 9 bases. This CDR3 contains 16 residues. In germline, CDR1 is SGHRS, CDR2 YFSETQ. V lost 2 bases and J lost 2; bases outside the gene matches: 5. The CDR3 region is CASSLEGLATYNEQFF. The DNA for the CDR3 is TGCGCCAGCAGCTTAGAGGGACTAGCTACCTACAATGAGCAGTTCTTC.